This T cell receptor (beta chain) was recovered during a study of T cell responses to AZD1222 COVID-19 vaccine. Produced via immunoSEQ multiplex PCR; TCRdb's table is partial and in-frame only. Counted here are some 110,000 clones, about 88% occurring once; the ten biggest clones make up about 3.3%. Sequences were derived from peripheral blood, sampled 28 days after the second AZD1222 dose. This receptor was taken from an adult who received the AZD1222 COVID-19 vaccine.

The CDR3 DNA sequence: TGTGCCTCCCGCAAGGGTCTCTTGAACACTGAAGCTTTCTTT. It encodes CASRKGLLNTEAFF. The rearrangement joins TRBV9 to TRBJ1-1, with D hard to call. V lost 10 bases, J lost 0 bases, and 16 bases lay in between. Germline V gene data show CDR1 as SGDLS and CDR2 as YYNGEE. The CDR3 contains 14 residues.